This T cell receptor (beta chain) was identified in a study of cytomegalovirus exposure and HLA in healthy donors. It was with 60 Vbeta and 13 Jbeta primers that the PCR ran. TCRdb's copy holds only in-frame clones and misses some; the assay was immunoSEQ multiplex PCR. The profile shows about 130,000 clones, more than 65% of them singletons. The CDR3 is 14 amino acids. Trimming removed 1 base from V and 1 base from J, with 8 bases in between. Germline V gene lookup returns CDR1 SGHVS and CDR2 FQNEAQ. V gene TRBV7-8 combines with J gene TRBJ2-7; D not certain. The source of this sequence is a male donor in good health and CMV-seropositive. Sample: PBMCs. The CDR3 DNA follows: TGTGCCAGCAGCTTAGGTACAATATCCTACGAGCAGTACTTC. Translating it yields CASSLGTISYEQYF.